This T cell receptor beta chain was captured in a study of memory CD4+ T cells and cytomegalovirus serostatus. At the level of the study: Donors were healthy Belgian adults, some 10 CMV seropositive and under 30 seronegative.

Turning to this clone: Its antigen is unidentified.

Study-wide results and caveats: About two fifths of the roughly 160 known CMV-associated TCRbeta sequences appeared in CD4+ memory.

Single viable CD3+CD4+CD8-CD45RO+ cells were sorted as the memory CD4+ T cells. CMV serostatus came from serum IgG against pp150, pp28, p38, p52. In the source study's methods: After removing out-of-frame reads, millions of distinct TCRbeta sequences remained. Data came from immunoSEQ multiplex PCR; TCRdb stores just in-frame clones and leaves some out. V and J calls and clone size follow that table, whereas D and trimming were derived from the DNA. The sample lists 50,000 to 75,000 clones; approximately 78% were seen once. Trimming at V came to 5 bases and at J to 6 bases, leaving 3 bases not matched to a gene. The CDR3 sequence is 14 residues long. Germline V gene lookup returns CDR1 KGHSH and CDR2 LQKENI.

Sequencing was carried out using memory CD4+ T cells from blood. The TCR comes from an adult in good health and CMV-seronegative. The gene calls are TRBV18 and TRBJ2-3; 12 nucleotides match TRBD2. CDR3 sequence reads: CASSGLAGTDTQYF. The CDR3 DNA is TGTGCCAGCTCAGGACTAGCGGGAACTGATACGCAGTATTTT.